The entry below gives a single TCR beta chain sequence along with its context. This clone has a handful of counts. This receptor's antigen is unknown. No clone much larger than this one lies a single base away; base qualities are absent. Patients with a history of autoimmune disease or receiving systemic immunosuppression were excluded from the trial. In every dose cohort, peripheral blood was drawn for TCR sequencing at baseline, cycle 4 day 1, and cycle 7 day 1. Samples came from an open-label, multicenter, first-in-human phase I dose-escalation trial of ivuxolimab. Adults with locally advanced or metastatic melanoma, renal cell carcinoma, hepatocellular carcinoma or head and neck squamous cell carcinoma were enrolled in the trial. Before TCR sequencing, CD4+ T cells and CD8+ T cells were sorted from peripheral blood as separate populations. The sample originates from a study of OX40 agonist ivuxolimab in advanced cancers. Regarding the complete study: Ivuxolimab was a fully human IgG2 agonistic monoclonal antibody targeting the costimulatory receptor OX40 (CD134). Peripheral TCRbeta sequencing was intended to test whether TCR sequence diversity was altered and clonal T-cell expansion was caused by ivuxolimab. Intravenous ivuxolimab was administered to patients every 2 weeks at six dose levels: 0.01, 0.1, 0.3, 1.5, 3 and 10 mg/kg. The paper reports the monotherapy dose-escalation portion (N = 52 patients) of the phase I ivuxolimab trial. The dose-escalation cohort was 82.7% male with a mean age of about 60 years, ranging from roughly 23 to 79. Partial responses were achieved by three dose-escalation patients, of whom one had hepatocellular carcinoma and two had cutaneous melanoma. Patients were allowed to have had prior anti-PD-1, anti-PD-L1 or anti-CTLA-4 therapy, and 30% to 50% of the dose-escalation patients had previously received checkpoint inhibitors. Among the roughly 54 dose-escalation patients, some 19 had hepatocellular carcinoma, roughly 15 melanoma, 9 renal cell carcinoma and 9 head and neck cancer.

For sequencing of the TCRbeta CDR3 region, genomic DNA was extracted from the sorted cells. TCRbeta CDR3 regions were sequenced using the immunoSEQ Assay. Not all clones reach the TCRdb copy of this immuneACCESS table, which keeps in-frame sequences only. Checked studies attribute under half of the gap to unresolved V genes and leave the rest unexplained. The table for this sample lists around 95,000 clones; nearly 90% of them were counted only once. Clones ranked in the top ten supply roughly 0.16% of the sample. What the research found in general, with its limitations: In partial responders in the 0.1-3.0 mg/kg groups, normalized peripheral clonal expansion was found to be among the lowest, especially among CD8+ T cells. Low levels of normalized T-cell clonal expansion were also shown by some nonresponding patients. On average, CD8+ T cells showed more expanded clones than CD4+ T cells after ivuxolimab. At doses of 0.1 to 3.0 mg/kg, clonal expansion of both CD4+ and CD8+ T cells in blood was seen between baseline and week 6. Antigen specificity was not determined for the clonally expanded peripheral T cells.

The trim is 2 bases for V and 4 bases for J, with a gap of 8 bases between the germline ends. Looking up the germline V gene yields CDR1 MNHNS and CDR2 SASEGT. Measured from the cysteine to the phenylalanine, the CDR3 is 13 residues long. Only the CDR3 DNA stays, 39 bases, in frame from base 1. This chain joins TRBV6-1 to TRBJ1-1; a tentative D match to TRBD1 spans 6 bases. The sample was CD4+ or CD8+ T cells sorted from blood, taken in a trial of the OX40 agonist ivuxolimab. The source is an adult with an advanced solid tumor such as melanoma, head and neck, liver or kidney cancer. The sequence in DNA is TGTGCCAGCAGTGAAACAGGGTTCACTGAAGCTTTCTTT. Its translation reads: CASSETGFTEAFF.